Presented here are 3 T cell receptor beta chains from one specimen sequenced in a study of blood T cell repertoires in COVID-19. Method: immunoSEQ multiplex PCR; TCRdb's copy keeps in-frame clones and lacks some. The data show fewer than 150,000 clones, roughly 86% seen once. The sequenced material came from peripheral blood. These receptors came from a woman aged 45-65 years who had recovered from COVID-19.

This chain's CDR3 is CASTQGTGYYYGYTF. CDR3 nucleotide sequence: TGTGCCAGCACCCAAGGAACAGGGTACTACTATGGCTACACCTTC. This chain uses TRBV6-5 with TRBJ1-2; maybe TRBD1 (6 bases). The CDR3 has 15 amino acids. V gave up 7 bases and J gave up 3 bases, with 18 bases separating them. Germline V lookup: CDR1 MNHEY, CDR2 SVGAGI.

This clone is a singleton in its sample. CDR3 loop: CASSPRGVVGLAGGGEQFF. CDR3 nucleotides: TGTGCCAGCAGCCCCAGGGGGGTTGTAGGACTAGCGGGAGGAGGGGAGCAGTTCTTC. This rearrangement joins TRBV9 to TRBJ2-1, with TRBD2 identical over 14 bases. This CDR3 has 19 residues. The junction had 19 bases not matched to a gene; V was cut back by 4 bases and J by 10 bases. The germline V gene encodes CDR1 SGDLS and CDR2 YYNGEE.

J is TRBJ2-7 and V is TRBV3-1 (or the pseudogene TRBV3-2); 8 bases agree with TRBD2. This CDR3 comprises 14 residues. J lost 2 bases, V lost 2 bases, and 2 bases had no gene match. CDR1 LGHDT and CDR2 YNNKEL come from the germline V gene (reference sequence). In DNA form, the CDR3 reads TGTGCCAGCAGCCAAAGGCGGGGGGCCTACGAGCAGTACTTC. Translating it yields CASSQRRGAYEQYF.